This T cell receptor beta chain appears in the sequencing data of a study of cytomegalovirus exposure and HLA in healthy donors (dated by TCRdb to about 2017). Regarding the complete study: An earlier analysis of about 530 of the donors reported roughly 300 Gb of sequence data and 95 million to 140 million unique TCR beta sequences obtained from 180 million or so T cells. An early release that covered several hundred HLA-typed donors contained about 300 gigabases of sequencing data and approximately 85 million unique TCR sequences. Of the roughly 390 genotyped donors, roughly 76% were placed in the genetic ancestry cluster associated with self-reported Caucasian donors. The study aimed to test whether cataloging public T cell receptors could reveal signatures of past pathogen exposure. Using immunosequencing, the study profiled T cell repertoires from around 680 subjects and related those repertoires to cytomegalovirus serostatus. Along with the approximately 700-subject first cohort, a separate validation cohort of over a hundred different subjects was used. High-throughput TCR immunosequencing, statistical association of individual TCRs with disease status, and machine learning were combined to predict cytomegalovirus infection status. A later analysis re-analyzed previously published TCR beta repertoires from roughly 630 donors and added high-resolution HLA genotyping to study TCR occurrence patterns. In the later analysis, no new phenotypic data were used to find candidate immune exposures; instead, reliance was placed on TCR beta sequences and their occurrence across donors. To decide whether each TCR beta V gene segment behaved as functional or pseudogenic, an earlier analysis of some 580 of the donors relied on high-throughput TCR beta sequencing. Donor age, sex, ethnicity and CMV serostatus were compiled together with the repertoire data. In a later genetic analysis, genome-wide SNP genotypes for about 55% of the roughly 700 donors were used, and that subset was treated as a discovery cohort. Every repertoire in the discovery cohort had been generated on one and the same sequencing platform. Both class I and class II loci were covered by HLA typing, at four-digit resolution. Typing coverage varied by locus: roughly 620-640 donors for A, B, C, DRB1 and DQB1; roughly 500 for DQA1; about 590 for DPA1; approximately 450 for DPB1. A few DR-DQ haplotypes were treated as single units for association and clustering because of strong linkage in the cohort. On average, over 200,000 unique TCR beta nucleotide sequences were sequenced per donor among 398 genotyped donors of the cohort, with 15% to 20% of those sequences being non-productive. Results and caveats for the whole study, not just this receptor: The only immune exposure information available for the cohort was CMV serostatus. A cluster of highly shared sequence variants was judged likely to be a technical artifact of the sequencing pipeline. About 15 rarely observed V segments, including chromosome 9 orphons, were excluded from the earlier analysis of about 500 of the donors because counts were too low. The study gave a list of about 170 TCR beta chains associated with cytomegalovirus. When HLA alleles, especially DR and DQ, strongly co-occurred, attributing TCR associations to individual alleles was difficult. A later analysis found that HLA-associated TCR beta chains were more clonally expanded and had lower generation probabilities than equally common non-associated chains. In a later genetic analysis, fewer N-insertions in productive TCRs were reported among donors in an Asian-associated ancestry cluster than the roughly 700-donor mean. In a later analysis, 16,951 TCR beta sequences were associated with specific HLA alleles at a false discovery rate of 0.05. Because the 87-base-pair reads could not distinguish some IMGT-functional V segments, including TRBV6-2 and TRBV6-3, those segments were excluded. Most TCR sequences were seen in very few donors, while some public TCRs were found in many individuals. A later analysis reported that several top co-occurrence clusters appeared linked to parvovirus B19, influenza, CMV and Epstein-Barr virus. A further reported finding was that TCR beta sequences accurately predicted the HLA-A and HLA-B alleles for most subjects in the first cohort. The presence/absence analyses assumed that sequencing depth was roughly uniform across donors, and that assumption may not be true. Linkage disequilibrium might explain the correlated functional status among segregating V segments, but an unknown experimental factor could not be excluded. The cohort was sequenced for TCR beta chains only, and without alpha or paired-chain data the features that could be detected were limited. Broadly in line with IMGT annotations, most TCR beta V segments showed up in productive rearrangements about 87% or about 30% of the time in an earlier analysis of under 700 of the donors. In a later analysis, most CMV-associated TCR beta chains were found to appear HLA-restricted, with HLA associations seemingly driven largely by CMV exposure. In a later analysis, TCR association rates were found to vary across HLA loci, with the most associated TCRs seen for DRB1 alleles and the fewest for HLA-C alleles. It was suggested by the authors that the approach could potentially be generalized to other disease states and immunological phenotypes. Because HLA typing was unavailable for some donors at each locus, only the typed subset was used in association tests. A later genetic analysis associated a missense DCLRE1C variant with V-gene and J-gene trimming of TCR beta chains, and an independent cohort replicated the association. Three of the identified cytomegalovirus-associated TCR beta chains were confirmed in vitro to be specific for cytomegalovirus antigens. The classifier was reported to diagnose cytomegalovirus status with high specificity and sensitivity in both the original cohort and the validation cohort.

The cohort was made up of 500 to 800 healthy bone marrow donors. At the time of sampling, every cohort member was nominally healthy, though immune exposures that went unrecorded were likely present. CMV serostatus was positive for 289 and negative for about 50% of the roughly 700 cohort members, and was not recorded for this donor. A peripheral blood sample was collected from each donor, and TCR beta sequencing was performed on peripheral blood mononuclear cells. The Qiagen DNeasy Blood Extraction Kit was used to extract genomic DNA from the blood cell samples. Clipping removes 7 bases from V and 5 bases from J, with 8 as the unmatched junction base count. Inclusive of the bounding cysteine and phenylalanine, the CDR3 is 14 residues long. Kept here is only the CDR3 DNA, which spans 42 bases and is read in frame from base 1. CDR1 and CDR2, per the germline V gene, are SNHLY and FYNNEI. Details on this clone: Its antigen has not been determined. Qualities for individual bases were not recorded, and no much larger clone is one base off.

Receptor libraries were prepared by the immunoSEQ multiplex PCR assay. The multiplex PCR relied on a mix of 60 forward primers for TCR Vbeta segments and 13 reverse primers for TCR Jbeta segments. The CDR3 region of rearranged TCR beta genes was amplified from genomic DNA with a multiplex PCR assay. On the Illumina HiSeq System, the amplified TCR beta libraries were sequenced as 87-base-pair reads. The authors' pipeline ran thus. In a later analysis, tens of millions of unique TCR beta chains were counted across the 650 to 700 repertoires, and roughly 9.9 million of these chains were shared by at least two donors. Raw reads were error-corrected and collapsed into unique sequences by a nearest-neighbor algorithm in which closely related sequences were merged to remove PCR and sequencing errors. V, D and J gene segments were assigned by aligning CDR3 sequences to IMGT reference sequences. For a sequence to be retained, at least a six-nucleotide match to both a V gene segment and a J gene segment was required. A rearrangement was called productive if the CDR3 had no stop codons and remained in frame with V and J, and every other rearrangement was called non-productive. CDR3 was defined according to IMGT convention as the region running from the second conserved V-encoded cysteine to the conserved J-encoded phenylalanine. The earlier analysis of roughly 590 of the donors excluded any sequence lacking an unambiguous match to a single V gene segment. In an earlier analysis of 500 to 750 of the donors, V segments were called functional above 56.7% productive rearrangements and were called segregating when the between-donor standard deviation exceeded 5%. A statistical classification framework was built for diagnosing cytomegalovirus status from the catalog of TCR beta chain sequences. In a later analysis, V and J genes were assigned by comparing TCR nucleotide sequences against IMGT/GENE-DB human TR gene sequences. Using the TCRdist pipeline, a later analysis assigned CDR3 sequences along with most-parsimonious VDJ recombination scenarios. In a later analysis, each TCR beta chain was defined by its CDR3 amino acid sequence together with its V-gene family, and reads lacking a unique V-gene family were excluded. A later analysis removed roughly 590 highly shared, low-generation-probability nucleotide sequences to deal with suspected cross-contamination and a sequencing artifact. For each public chain, a later analysis derived a clonal expansion index from normalized ranks of inferred template counts within each repertoire. In a later analysis, generation probabilities were computed using a VDJ recombination model fitted to out-of-frame rearrangements, and the results were checked against IGoR. A later analysis scored TCR-TCR, TCR-HLA and TCR-CMV co-occurrence with hypergeometric tests, applying a repertoire-size bias correction to TCR pairs. False discovery rates were estimated in a later analysis by permuting HLA or CMV assignments 20 times. In a later analysis, co-occurring TCRs were grouped using DBSCAN, with TCRdist sequence similarity added in when clustering inside HLA-allele-positive subsets. Repertoires with fewer than 30,000 or more than 120,000 public chains, plus five repertoires with anomalous nucleotide sharing, were excluded from co-occurrence clustering. In its TCRdb copy, this immuneACCESS table keeps in-frame sequences only and misses some clones. Where compared with another copy, unresolved V genes explain less than half of these, and the others have no known cause. From that table come the V and J calls and clone size; the DNA was used to work out D and trimming. The sample table records approximately 180,000 clones; under 85% of these occur just once. The top ten clonotypes cover 2% to 2.5% of the sample.

Sequenced: PBMCs. This clonotype was sampled from a human donor in good health. The chain joins TRBV2 to TRBJ2-7, with 10 bases in between that match TRBD1. The CDR3 protein is CASTADRGVHEQYF. The nucleotides are TGTGCCAGCACTGCGGACAGGGGGGTCCACGAGCAGTACTTC.